A single sample is the source of the 24 T cell receptor beta chains below, sequenced in a study of T cell clonality in common variable immunodeficiency. Sequencing used immunoSEQ multiplex PCR; TCRdb keeps in-frame clones, though not all of them. Singletons are absent from the sample, which has about 52,000 clones. Source material: peripheral blood mononuclear cells. The receptors come from a person aged 18 to 75 in good health.

This clone has a count of ten or more. The read is 3 residues too short to cover the CDR3 end, so that end is filled in from the germline J gene. The chain has TRBV7-2 and TRBJ2-7, with TRBD1 matching over 8 bases. V was pared by 6 bases and J by 2 bases, with 9 bases of the junction left unmatched. The V gene's germline CDR1 is SGHTA and CDR2 FQGNSA. The CDR3 is 15 amino acids. CDR3 protein: CASRNQGALTYEQYF. The DNA read from the CDR3 is TGTGCCAGCAGAAACCAGGGGGCGCTTACCTACGAG. The whole variable domain, remainder taken from reference TRBV7-2 and TRBJ2-7, is GAGVSQSPSNKVTEKGKDVELRCDPISGHTALYWYRQSLGQGLEFLIYFQGNSAPDKSGLPSDRFSAERTGGSVSTLTIQRTQQEDSAVYLCASRNQGALTYEQYFGPGTRLTVT.

This clone was observed at least ten times. The sequence runs out 3 residues before the end of the CDR3; the remainder is reconstructed from the germline J gene. V usage is TRBV20-1 and J usage is TRBJ2-7, with a tentative D call TRBD1 (7 bases). V shed 7 bases and J shed 4 bases, with 14 bases lying between them. CDR3 length: 12 amino acids. The germline V gene encodes CDR1 DFQATT and CDR2 SNEGSKA (reference sequence). The covered CDR3 bases are TGCAGTGGGCGGGACAGCTTGTACGAG. It encodes CSGRDSLYE. The entire CDR3 is CSGRDSLYEQYF.

This clone was seen ten or more times. The CDR3 is cut off 3 residues early in the read; its end comes from the germline J gene. The chain couples TRBV7-3 to TRBJ2-7; D perhaps matches TRBD1 (6 bases). CDR1 SGHTA and CDR2 FQGTGA come from the germline V gene. The CDR3 is made up of 16 amino acids. Trimming took off 5 bases at V and 3 bases at J, with 20 bases between the two ends. The sequenced part of the CDR3 DNA is TGTGCCAGCAGCCCCCGCCCGGTGGGGGCCATCTACGAG. This codes for CASSPRPVGAIYE. The whole CDR3 protein is CASSPRPVGAIYEQYF.

On this clone: Read coverage stops 3 residues before the CDR3 terminus; the germline J gene supplies the remainder. This chain connects TRBV11-2 to TRBJ2-7, with a tentative D call TRBD2 (5 bases). The ends were cut back, 4 bases at V and 2 bases at J, with 15 bases in the middle. CDR3 length equals 15 residues. From germline, CDR1 is SGHAT and CDR2 FQNNGV. CDR3 DNA (partial): TGTGCCAGCAGCTCCGGACTGTTCGTGACCTACGAG. It translates to CASSSGLFVTYE. The complete CDR3 reads CASSSGLFVTYEQYF.

This clone occurred many times. The read finishes 3 residues shy of the CDR3 end, and the germline J gene is used to complete it. The chain carries TRBV7-6 and TRBJ2-2; 11 nucleotides match TRBD1. This CDR3 region has 18 residues. Germline CDR1 is SGHVS and CDR2 is FNYEAQ. V gave up 3 bases and J gave up 3 bases; unmatched junction bases: 9. The CDR3 sequence: CASSFRPGTGGDTGELFF. Partial CDR3 DNA: TGTGCCAGCAGCTTCAGACCCGGGACAGGGGGAGACACCGGGGAG.

This clone was observed many times. The read finishes 3 residues shy of the CDR3 end, and the germline J gene is used to complete it. This chain links TRBV5-1 with TRBJ2-7; 13 bases fit TRBD2. The germline V gene encodes CDR1 SGHRS and CDR2 YFSETQ. Trimming at V came to 4 bases and at J to 3 bases, leaving 4 bases not matched to a gene. This CDR3 contains 15 residues. The chain's CDR3 is CASSLGLAGVYEQYF. The part of the CDR3 DNA that was read is TGCGCCAGCAGCCTAGGACTAGCGGGAGTCTACGAG. Complete variable domain (other parts from reference TRBV5-1 and TRBJ2-7): KAGVTQTPRYLIKTRGQQVTLSCSPISGHRSVSWYQQTPGQGLQFLFEYFSETQRNKGNFPGRFSGRQFSNSRSEMNVSTLELGDSALYLCASSLGLAGVYEQYFGPGTRLTVT.

This clone was detected ten times or more. Read data end 3 residues before the CDR3 end; the end is taken from the germline J gene. The rearrangement links TRBV7-9 to TRBJ2-7, with 7 positions matching TRBD1. This CDR3 is 15 amino acids long. Germline CDR1 and CDR2: SEHNR and FQNEAQ (reference sequence). Trimming at V came to 0 bases and at J to 3 bases, leaving 5 bases not matched to a gene. CDR3 DNA (partial): TGTGCCAGCAGCTTAGCTCAGACAGGGAACTACGAG. It yields the protein CASSLAQTGNYE. The full-length CDR3 reads as CASSLAQTGNYEQYF.

This clone has ten or more counts. The observed sequence ends 3 residues before the CDR3 terminus, with the missing tail filled in from the germline J gene. V and J are TRBV30 and TRBJ1-5, with 7 bases matching TRBD1. The V segment lost 0 bases and the J segment 7 bases; nucleotides outside the gene matches: 3. In germline, CDR1 is GTSNPN, CDR2 SVGIG (reference sequence). The CDR3 runs to 13 residues. The sequenced part of the CDR3 DNA is TGTGCCTGGAGTGTAAGGGGGCAGCAGCCC. It encodes CAWSVRGQQP. The CDR3 as a whole reads CAWSVRGQQPQHF.

This clone was counted ten times or more. Coverage ceases 3 residues before the CDR3 finishes, and the germline J gene fills in the end. The chain employs TRBV18 and TRBJ1-4; the D gene is possibly TRBD1 (5 bases). The germline V gene encodes CDR1 KGHSH and CDR2 LQKENI. Trimming took 4 bases from V and 0 from J, leaving 6 bases between them. The CDR3 totals 14 residues. CDR3 DNA, as far as it was read: TGTGCCAGCTCACAGACAGCAACTAATGAAAAA. As protein: CASSQTATNEK. The CDR3 as a whole reads CASSQTATNEKLFF.

CDR3 in amino acids: CASSLGRIANTGELFF. The DNA read from the CDR3 is TGTGCCAGCAGCTTAGGGCGAATCGCGAACACCGGGGAG. V usage is TRBV7-3 and J usage is TRBJ2-2; D not certain. With the read ending 3 residues before the CDR3 end, the germline J gene is used to fill in that end. This CDR3 has 16 amino acids. V was shortened by 2 bases and J by 0 bases, with 10 bases between the two germline ends. The germline CDR1 and CDR2 sequences are SGHTA and FQGTGA. Combining the CDR3 with reference TRBV7-3 and TRBJ2-2 gives the whole variable domain GAGVSQTPSNKVTEKGKYVELRCDPISGHTALYWYRQSLGQGPEFLIYFQGTGAADDSGLPNDRFFAVRPEGSVSTLKIQRTERGDSAVYLCASSLGRIANTGELFFGEGSRLTVL.

This clone has ten or more counts. The read gets to within 3 residues of the CDR3 end, and the germline J gene fills in the rest. V gene TRBV29-1 combines with J gene TRBJ2-3, with D maybe TRBD1 (6 bases). This CDR3 has 13 amino acids. Trimming pared 4 bases from V and 2 bases from J, leaving 10 bases between. The germline V gene has CDR1 SQVTM and CDR2 ANQGSEA. CDR3 bases read: TGCAGCGTTGTGGGGGCAGACACAGATACG. Amino acids: CSVVGADTDT. The full CDR3 reads CSVVGADTDTQYF.

This clone was seen ten or more times. The CDR3 end falls 3 residues outside the read, so it is completed with the germline J gene. J is TRBJ2-3 and V is TRBV5-1, with a tentative D call TRBD2 (6 bases). Trimming removed 4 bases from V and 3 bases from J, with 18 bases in between. CDR3 length equals 16 residues. Per germline, CDR1 SGHRS and CDR2 YFSETQ. CDR3 in amino acids: CASSLRVGGKTDTQYF. The covered CDR3 bases are TGCGCCAGCAGCCTCCGGGTGGGCGGGAAAACAGATACG.

This clone appeared a few times. Read sequence stops 3 residues before the CDR3 end, and the germline J gene provides the missing end. The chain employs TRBV19 and TRBJ1-4, with 7 positions matching TRBD1. Germline V gene sequence: CDR1 LNHDA, CDR2 SQIVND (reference sequence). The CDR3 has 18 amino acids. Partial CDR3 DNA: TGTGCCAGTAGCAGGGACAGCCGCACGAGCTCCTATAATTCACCA. Protein product: CASSRDSRTSSYNSP. The full CDR3 reads CASSRDSRTSSYNSPLFF.

This clone was counted many times. The read comes to an end 3 residues before the CDR3 does, leaving the germline J gene to fill in the end. The chain combines TRBV30 with TRBJ2-5; TRBD1 is a possible D gene (6 bases). Trimming took 3 bases from V and 5 from J, leaving 10 bases between them. The CDR3 is 12 residues long. CDR1 is GTSNPN and CDR2 is SVGIG in the germline V gene (reference sequence). CDR3 DNA (partial): TGTGCCTGGAGCTCCCAGGGGGAGACC. This translates into CAWSSQGET. Given in full, the CDR3 is CAWSSQGETQYF.

This clone was seen at least ten times. Sequencing ends 3 residues short of the CDR3 end; the germline J gene provides the rest. This rearrangement joins TRBV5-1 to TRBJ2-3; 9 bases match TRBD1. This CDR3 contains 16 residues. The germline gives CDR1 SGHRS, CDR2 YFSETQ. Trimming cost V 4 bases and J 2 bases; bases outside gene matches: 8. The part of the CDR3 DNA that was read is TGCGCCAGCAGCCCATTAACAGGGGGCTACACAGATACG. It translates to CASSPLTGGYTDT. The entire CDR3 sequence reads CASSPLTGGYTDTQYF.

As regards this clone: The CDR3 end is not reached by the read, which stops 3 residues before it; the germline J gene fills it in. The chain combines TRBV20-1 with TRBJ2-7; TRBD1 agrees at 7 bases. Per the germline V gene, CDR1 is DFQATT and CDR2 is SNEGSKA (reference sequence). Unmatched junction bases numbered 9, after V lost 6 bases and J lost 1 base. CDR3 size: 14 residues. CDR3 amino acids: CSAKTGIRSYEQYF. CDR3 DNA (partial): TGCAGTGCCAAGACAGGGATCAGGTCCTACGAG.

This clone was counted ten times or more. Read data end 3 residues before the CDR3 end; the end is taken from the germline J gene. V is TRBV30 and J is TRBJ2-1; possible D gene TRBD2, 6 bases. Germline loops: CDR1 GTSNPN, CDR2 SVGIG (reference sequence). Deletions cut 6 bases from V and 7 bases from J, with 19 bases between. The CDR3 runs to 14 residues. Partial CDR3 DNA: TGTGCCTGCCCTGCTGGCGGGATAAATAATGAG. Protein product: CACPAGGINNE. The full CDR3 protein reads CACPAGGINNEQFF.

This clone occurred a few times. The read gets to within 3 residues of the CDR3 end, and the germline J gene fills in the rest. The rearrangement joins TRBV18 to TRBJ1-3; D gene ambiguous. V was trimmed by 6 bases and J by 0 bases, leaving 12 bases between them. Germline assignment: CDR1 KGHSH and CDR2 LQKENI. The CDR3 runs to 15 residues. CDR3 DNA (partial): TGTGCCAGCTCCCTTGAGGACTACTCTGGAAACACC. Its protein product is CASSLEDYSGNT. The complete CDR3 protein is CASSLEDYSGNTIYF.

Turning to this clone: The read terminates 3 residues ahead of where the CDR3 ends, so the germline J gene completes it. The chain recombines TRBV7-8 with TRBJ2-3, with unresolved D. V was pared by 3 bases and J by 6 bases, with 13 bases between. The CDR3 is made up of 14 amino acids. Germline V CDR1 and CDR2: SGHVS, FQNEAQ. The CDR3 DNA, read in part, is TGTGCCAGCAGCTTGCGAAGTCTTTGGGATACG. Translated, it gives CASSLRSLWDT. The full-length CDR3 reads as CASSLRSLWDTQYF.

This clone was detected many times. The CDR3 goes on 3 residues after the read ends, and that part is filled in from the germline J gene. The chain links TRBV20-1 to TRBJ1-4, with D tentatively TRBD1 (5 bases). The V and J ends lost 1 base and 6 bases respectively, with 12 bases between them. Germline V CDR1 and CDR2: DFQATT, SNEGSKA (reference sequence). The CDR3 sequence is 14 residues long. CDR3 DNA (partial): TGCAGTGCTAGAGCCAGGGAAGGGTATGAAAAA. Its protein product is CSARAREGYEK. The full CDR3 reads CSARAREGYEKLFF.

This clone was seen repeatedly, ten times or more. Read data end 3 residues before the CDR3 end; the end is taken from the germline J gene. This chain joins TRBV20-1 and TRBJ2-1; tentatively, D is TRBD1 (5 bases). V was clipped by 6 bases and J by 6 bases, with 15 bases between them. The CDR3 has 13 residues. Germline lookup yields CDR1 DFQATT and CDR2 SNEGSKA (reference sequence). CDR3 amino acids: CSANYDSLNEQFF. Incomplete CDR3 DNA: TGCAGTGCAAACTATGACAGCCTCAATGAG.

This clone was detected ten times or more. The covered CDR3 bases are TGTGCCAGTAGTACAAGCGGGCGCACTGAA. Translated, it gives CASSTSGRTE. The CDR3 in its entirety is CASSTSGRTEAFF. The chain employs TRBV19 and TRBJ1-1; no firm D call. The read ends 3 residues before the CDR3 terminus; that terminus is restored from the germline J gene. Between the trimmed V and J ends, which lost 4 bases and 4 bases, there was a span of 10 bases. CDR3 length equals 13 residues. The germline V gene has CDR1 LNHDA and CDR2 SQIVND (reference sequence).

This clone was observed at least ten times. The CDR3 DNA, read in part, is TGTGCCAGCAGTGACCAAGGGACTACTCAAGACGAG. Encoded protein: CASSDQGTTQDE. Given in full, the CDR3 is CASSDQGTTQDEQYF. V gene TRBV2 combines with J gene TRBJ2-7; the match to TRBD2 covers 7 bases. The sequence runs out 3 residues before the end of the CDR3; the remainder is reconstructed from the germline J gene. J was trimmed by 5 bases and V by 3 bases; bases with no gene match: 10. CDR1 and CDR2 from the germline V gene are SNHLY and FYNNEI. The CDR3 consists of 15 residues.

This clone was observed a few times. Read coverage stops 3 residues before the CDR3 terminus; the germline J gene supplies the remainder. The rearrangement uses TRBV5-8 and TRBJ2-5, with D perhaps matching TRBD2 (6 bases). CDR1 is SGHTS and CDR2 is YDEGEE in the germline V gene. Trimming left V 5 bases short and J 2 bases short, with 10 bases between. The CDR3 extends over 13 amino acids. The covered CDR3 bases are TGTGCCAGCAGGCCCGGGACTCAAGAGACC. This sequence encodes CASRPGTQET. The whole CDR3 protein is CASRPGTQETQYF.